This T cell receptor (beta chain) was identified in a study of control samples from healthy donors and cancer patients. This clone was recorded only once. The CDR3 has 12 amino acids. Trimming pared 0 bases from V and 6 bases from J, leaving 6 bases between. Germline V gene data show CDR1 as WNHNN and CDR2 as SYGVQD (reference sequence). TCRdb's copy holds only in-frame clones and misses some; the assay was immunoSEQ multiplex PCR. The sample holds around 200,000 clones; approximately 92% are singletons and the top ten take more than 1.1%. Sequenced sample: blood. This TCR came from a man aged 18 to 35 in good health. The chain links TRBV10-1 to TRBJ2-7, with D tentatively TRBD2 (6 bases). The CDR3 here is CASSESGGEQYF. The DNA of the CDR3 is TGCGCCAGCAGTGAGTCGGGGGGCGAGCAGTACTTC.